Described below is a single T cell receptor (beta chain) sequence and its context. The data belong to a study of T cell changes during pregnancy in multiple sclerosis. The method was immunoSEQ multiplex PCR; TCRdb's version includes in-frame clones alone and lacks a portion of them. The sample yields around 63,000 clones, 91% seen once. The CDR3 is 12 residues long. With 6 bases removed from V and 3 bases from J, the gap between germline ends came to 12 bases. CDR1 and CDR2 from the germline V gene are SQVTM and ANQGSEA. The clonotype originates from a female donor in good health, enrolled as a control in a pregnancy study. The specimen comprised peripheral blood, sampled after pregnancy. V and J are TRBV29-1 and TRBJ2-7, with D unresolved. This chain's CDR3 is CSVTENHYEQYF. In nucleotides, the CDR3 is TGCAGCGTCACAGAGAACCACTACGAGCAGTACTTC.